The 10 T cell receptor beta chains below were found in one sample sequenced in a study of cytomegalovirus exposure and HLA in healthy donors (TCRdb year 2017). Library preparation used the immunoSEQ multiplex PCR assay. The source is immuneACCESS, and TCRdb retained only in-frame sequences with V and J called. Part of the clones is not carried over; for the studies checked, unresolved V genes explain less than half of this, and the remainder is unexplained. Here the sample has 120,000 to 150,000 clones; 86% occur a single time. The top ten clones comprise about 2.8% of the sample. What was sequenced was PBMCs. The receptor source for this set is a man aged 18 to 30 in good health and CMV-seronegative.

The V gene is TRBV7-9, the J gene TRBJ2-5; 9 bases map to TRBD2. Losses at the gene ends were 6 bases for V and 5 bases for J; bases not matched to a gene: 13. Germline CDR1 reads SEHNR; CDR2 reads FQNEAQ (reference sequence). The CDR3 contains 16 residues. The CDR3 here is CASSPNQGSGGETQYF. The CDR3 coding sequence is TGTGCCAGCAGTCCAAACCAGGGGAGCGGGGGGGAGACCCAGTACTTC.

The V and J genes are TRBV28 and TRBJ1-5, with a weak D call TRBD1 (5 bases). With 6 bases removed from V and 5 bases from J, the gap between germline ends came to 17 bases. The CDR3 is 15 amino acids. Germline V gives CDR1 MDHEN, CDR2 SYDVKM. This CDR3 is CASSFSGPEDQPQHF. The CDR3 nucleotides are TGTGCCAGCAGCTTCTCAGGGCCCGAAGATCAGCCCCAGCATTTT.

The chain combines TRBV18 with TRBJ2-7, with D hard to call. V was shortened by 4 bases and J by 4 bases, with 11 bases between the two germline ends. The germline V gene has CDR1 KGHSH and CDR2 LQKENI. The CDR3 extends over 13 amino acids. The CDR3 loop reads CASSHDPQYEQYF. In nucleotides, the CDR3 is TGTGCCAGCTCACACGATCCCCAGTACGAGCAGTACTTC.

The genes are TRBV10-3 and TRBJ2-7; 7 bases align to TRBD2. V lost 3 bases and J lost 2; bases outside the gene matches: 10. The CDR3 is made up of 16 amino acids. In germline, CDR1 is ENHRY, CDR2 SYGVKD. CDR3: CAISDHVSGHPYEQYF. The CDR3 nucleotides read TGTGCCATCAGTGACCATGTTAGCGGGCACCCCTACGAGCAGTACTTC.

J is TRBJ2-7 and V is TRBV6-5, with TRBD1 identical over 9 bases. The CDR3 covers 13 residues. Trimming removed 7 bases from V and 5 bases from J; junction bases left unmatched: 6. Looked up from germline, CDR1 is MNHEY and CDR2 is SVGAGI. Here the CDR3 reads CASIGQGLDEQYF. For the CDR3, the DNA is TGTGCCAGCATCGGACAGGGGCTCGACGAGCAGTACTTC.

This chain links TRBV7-9 with TRBJ2-2; tentatively, D is TRBD2 (5 bases). The CDR3 runs 14 residues. Trimming left V 0 bases short and J 3 bases short, with 5 bases between. Per germline, CDR1 SEHNR and CDR2 FQNEAQ (reference sequence). CDR3 protein: CASSLADYTGELFF. The CDR3 DNA reads TGTGCCAGCAGCTTAGCGGACTACACCGGGGAGCTGTTTTTT.

The CDR3 DNA sequence: TGTGCCAGCTCACCACCAGGGGTTTCTACGATGCAGTACTTC. Translating it yields CASSPPGVSTMQYF. The chain has TRBV18 and TRBJ2-7, with D possibly being TRBD1 (5 bases). V shed 0 bases and J shed 9 bases, with 15 bases lying between them. The germline V gene has CDR1 KGHSH and CDR2 LQKENI. The CDR3 has 14 residues.

The chain joins TRBV7-6 to TRBJ2-7; maybe TRBD1 (6 bases). Between the trimmed V and J ends, which lost 5 bases and 0 bases, there was a span of 14 bases. Germline V gives CDR1 SGHVS, CDR2 FNYEAQ. The CDR3 covers 15 residues. The CDR3 spells CASSARQAISYEQYF. DNA of the CDR3: TGTGCCAGCAGCGCCAGACAGGCGATCTCCTACGAGCAGTACTTC.

The V call is TRBV27, the J call TRBJ2-7, with 7 positions matching TRBD2. CDR1 and CDR2 (germline): MNHEY, SMNVEV (reference sequence). Trimming removed 0 bases from V and 0 bases from J; junction bases left unmatched: 2. This CDR3 is 15 amino acids long. The CDR3 DNA sequence: TGTGCCAGCAGTTTATCGGGCGGGAGCTCCTACGAGCAGTACTTC. The encoded protein is CASSLSGGSSYEQYF.

This clone turned up a few times. The V call is TRBV2, the J call TRBJ1-2; D possibly corresponds to TRBD1 (6 bases). Germline CDR1 is SNHLY and CDR2 is FYNNEI. The CDR3 runs 13 residues. Trimming took 5 bases from V and 1 from J, leaving 8 bases between them. In DNA, the CDR3 is TGTGCCAGCAGTCCGGACAGTAACTATGGCTACACCTTC. Protein: CASSPDSNYGYTF.